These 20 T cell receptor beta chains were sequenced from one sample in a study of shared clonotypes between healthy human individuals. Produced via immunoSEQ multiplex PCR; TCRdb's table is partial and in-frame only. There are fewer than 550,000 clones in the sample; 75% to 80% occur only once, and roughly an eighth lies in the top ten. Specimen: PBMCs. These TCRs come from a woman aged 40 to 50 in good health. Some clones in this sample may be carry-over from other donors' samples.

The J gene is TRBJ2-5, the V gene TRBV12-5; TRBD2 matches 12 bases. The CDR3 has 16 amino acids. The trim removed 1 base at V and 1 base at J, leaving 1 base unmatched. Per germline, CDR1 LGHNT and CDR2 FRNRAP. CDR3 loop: CASGLASGRGQETQYF. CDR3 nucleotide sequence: TGTGCTAGTGGTTTGGCTAGCGGGAGGGGCCAAGAGACCCAGTACTTC.

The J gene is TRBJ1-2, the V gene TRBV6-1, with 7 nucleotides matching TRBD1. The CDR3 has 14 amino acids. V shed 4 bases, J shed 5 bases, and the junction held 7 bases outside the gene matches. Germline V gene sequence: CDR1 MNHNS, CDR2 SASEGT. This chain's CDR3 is CASSGGTDLYGYTF. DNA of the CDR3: TGTGCCAGCAGTGGAGGGACAGACTTATATGGCTACACCTTC.

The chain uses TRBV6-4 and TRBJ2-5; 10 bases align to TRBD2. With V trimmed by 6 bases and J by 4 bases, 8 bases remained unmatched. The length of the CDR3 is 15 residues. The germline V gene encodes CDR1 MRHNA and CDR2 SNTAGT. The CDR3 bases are TGTGCCAGCAGCCGGACTAGCGGAGGGGGAGAGACCCAGTACTTC. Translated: CASSRTSGGGETQYF.

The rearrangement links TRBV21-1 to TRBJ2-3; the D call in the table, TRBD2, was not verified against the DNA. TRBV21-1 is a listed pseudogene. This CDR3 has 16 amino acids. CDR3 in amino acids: CASSKTSGSGTDTQYF. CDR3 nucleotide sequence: TGTGCCAGCAGTAAAACTAGCGGCTCGGGCACAGATACGCAGTATTTT.

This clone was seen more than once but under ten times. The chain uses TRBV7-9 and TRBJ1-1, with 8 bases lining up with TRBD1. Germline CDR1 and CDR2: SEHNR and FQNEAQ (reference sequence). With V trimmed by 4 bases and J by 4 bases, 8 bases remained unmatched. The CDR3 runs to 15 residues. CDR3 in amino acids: CASSSTGDVGTEAFF. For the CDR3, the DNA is TGTGCCAGCAGCTCGACAGGGGATGTAGGCACTGAAGCTTTCTTT.

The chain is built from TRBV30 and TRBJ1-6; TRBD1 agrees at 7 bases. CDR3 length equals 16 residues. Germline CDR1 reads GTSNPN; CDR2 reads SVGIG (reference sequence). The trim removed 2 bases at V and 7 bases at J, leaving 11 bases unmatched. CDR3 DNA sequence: TGTGCCTGGAGTCGCGAGGGGGCGACGGAAAATTCACCCCTCCACTTT. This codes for CAWSREGATENSPLHF.

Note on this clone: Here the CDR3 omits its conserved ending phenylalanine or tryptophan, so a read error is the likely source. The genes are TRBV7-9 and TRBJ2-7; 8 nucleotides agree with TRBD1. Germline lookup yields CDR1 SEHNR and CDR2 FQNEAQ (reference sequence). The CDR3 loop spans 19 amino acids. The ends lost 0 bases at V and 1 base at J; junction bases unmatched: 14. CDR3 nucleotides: TGTGCCAGCAGCTTAGCGGTGAGAACAGGGGGACCGGGGTCCTACGAGCAGTACCTC. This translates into CASSLAVRTGGPGSYEQYL.

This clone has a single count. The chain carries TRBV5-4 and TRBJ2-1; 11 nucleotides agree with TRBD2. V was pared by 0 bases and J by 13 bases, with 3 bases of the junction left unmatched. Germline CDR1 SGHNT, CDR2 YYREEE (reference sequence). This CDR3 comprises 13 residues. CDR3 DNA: TGTGCCAGCAGCTTGGTAGCGGGAGGGCCCCAGTTCTTC. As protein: CASSLVAGGPQFF.

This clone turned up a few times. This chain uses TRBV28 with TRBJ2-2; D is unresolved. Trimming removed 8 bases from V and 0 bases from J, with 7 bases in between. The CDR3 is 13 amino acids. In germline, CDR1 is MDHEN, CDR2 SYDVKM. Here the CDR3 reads CASPTPNTGELFF. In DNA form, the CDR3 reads TGTGCCAGCCCTACACCGAACACCGGGGAGCTGTTTTTT.

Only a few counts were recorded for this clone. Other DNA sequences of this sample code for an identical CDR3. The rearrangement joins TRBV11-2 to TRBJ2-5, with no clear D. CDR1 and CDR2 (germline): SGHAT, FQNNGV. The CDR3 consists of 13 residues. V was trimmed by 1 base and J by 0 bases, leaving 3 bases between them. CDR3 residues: CASSLGHQETQYF. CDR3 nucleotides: TGTGCCAGCAGCTTAGGCCACCAAGAGACCCAGTACTTC.

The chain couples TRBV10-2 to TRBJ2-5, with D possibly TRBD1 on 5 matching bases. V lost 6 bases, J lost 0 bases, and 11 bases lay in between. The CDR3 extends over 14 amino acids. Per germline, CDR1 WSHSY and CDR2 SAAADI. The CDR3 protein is CASRGHMYQETQYF. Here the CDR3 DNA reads TGCGCCAGCAGAGGACACATGTACCAAGAGACCCAGTACTTC.

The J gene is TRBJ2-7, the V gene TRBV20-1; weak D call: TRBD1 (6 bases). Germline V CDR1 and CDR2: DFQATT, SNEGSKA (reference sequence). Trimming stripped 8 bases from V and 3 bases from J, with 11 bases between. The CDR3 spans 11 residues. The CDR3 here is CSPGQSYEQYF. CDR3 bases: TGCAGTCCCGGACAGAGCTACGAGCAGTACTTC.

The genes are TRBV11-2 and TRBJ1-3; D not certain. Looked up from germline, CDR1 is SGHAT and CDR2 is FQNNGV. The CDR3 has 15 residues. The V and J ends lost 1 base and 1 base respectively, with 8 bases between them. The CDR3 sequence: CASSLGTTSGNTIYF. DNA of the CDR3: TGTGCCAGCAGCTTAGGAACAACTTCTGGAAACACCATATATTTT.

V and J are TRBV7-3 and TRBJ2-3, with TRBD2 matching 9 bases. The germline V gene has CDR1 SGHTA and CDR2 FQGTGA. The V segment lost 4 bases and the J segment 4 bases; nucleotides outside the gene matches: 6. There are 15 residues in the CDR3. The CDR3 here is CASSSSSGTPDTQYF. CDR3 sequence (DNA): TGTGCCAGCAGCTCATCTAGCGGGACCCCAGATACGCAGTATTTT.

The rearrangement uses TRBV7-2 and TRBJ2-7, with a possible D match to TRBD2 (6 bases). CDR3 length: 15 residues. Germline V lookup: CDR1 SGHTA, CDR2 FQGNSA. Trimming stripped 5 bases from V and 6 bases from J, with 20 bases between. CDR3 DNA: TGTGCCAGCAGCCCCCGACTCTCCTTCGGGGGCGAGCAGTACTTC. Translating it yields CASSPRLSFGGEQYF.

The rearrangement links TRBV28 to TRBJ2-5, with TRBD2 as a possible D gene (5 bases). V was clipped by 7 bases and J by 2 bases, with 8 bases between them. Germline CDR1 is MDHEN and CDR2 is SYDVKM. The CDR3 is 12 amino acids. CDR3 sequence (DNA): TGTGCCAGCACGGGATTTCAAGAGACCCAGTACTTC. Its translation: CASTGFQETQYF.

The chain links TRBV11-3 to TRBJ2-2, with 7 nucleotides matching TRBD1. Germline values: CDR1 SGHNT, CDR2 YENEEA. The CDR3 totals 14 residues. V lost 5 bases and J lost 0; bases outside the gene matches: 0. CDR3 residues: CASSQGANTGELFF. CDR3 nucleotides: TGTGCCAGCAGCCAGGGGGCGAACACCGGGGAGCTGTTTTTT.

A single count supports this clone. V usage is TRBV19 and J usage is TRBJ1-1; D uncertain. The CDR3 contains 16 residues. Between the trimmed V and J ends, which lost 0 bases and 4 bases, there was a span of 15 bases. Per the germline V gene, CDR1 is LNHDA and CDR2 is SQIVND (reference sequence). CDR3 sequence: CASSIDLVTGSTEAFF. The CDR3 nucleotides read TGTGCCAGTAGTATAGATCTAGTCACCGGTAGCACTGAAGCTTTCTTT. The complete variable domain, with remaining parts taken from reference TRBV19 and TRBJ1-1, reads DGGITQSPKYLFRKEGQNVTLSCEQNLNHDAMYWYRQDPGQGLRLIYYSQIVNDFQKGDIAEGYSVSREKKESFPLTVTSAQKNPTAFYLCASSIDLVTGSTEAFFGQGTRLTVV.

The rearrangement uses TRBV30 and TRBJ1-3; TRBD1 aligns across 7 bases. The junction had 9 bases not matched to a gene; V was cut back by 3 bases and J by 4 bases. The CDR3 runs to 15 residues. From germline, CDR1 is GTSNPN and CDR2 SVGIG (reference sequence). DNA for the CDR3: TGTGCCTGGAGCGCAAGGGGGCGTCCCGGAAACACCATATATTTT. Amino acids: CAWSARGRPGNTIYF. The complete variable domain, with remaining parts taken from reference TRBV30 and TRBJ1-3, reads SQTIHQWPATLVQPVGSPLSLECTVEGTSNPNLYWYRQAAGRGLQLLFYSVGIGQISSEVPQNLSASRPQDRQFILSSKKLLLSDSGFYLCAWSARGRPGNTIYFGEGSWLTVV.

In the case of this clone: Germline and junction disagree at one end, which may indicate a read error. The CDR3, as DNA: TGTGCTAGCAGCCCTGCGGCGGACTCTGGAAACACCATATATTTT. The encoded protein is CASSPAADSGNTIYF. The chain couples TRBV7-7 to TRBJ1-3, with no clear D. From germline, CDR1 is SSHAT and CDR2 FNYEAQ (reference sequence). CDR3 length equals 15 residues.